Given below is one T cell receptor beta chain in context. Its target is unknown. Other nucleotide sequences from this sample produce the same CDR3. This entry is derived from a study of T cell responses to AZD1222 COVID-19 vaccine. In the study overall: Second-dose groups at about 4 or about 12 weeks were pooled. Study-wide results and limits: The repertoires were collected only after the peak T cell response. Baseline serology detected seropositivity in only five to seven AZD1222 recipients. The study found vaccine-associated CD4 TCRs spanning spike, dominant at 160-218 and 743-854.

TCRdb keeps only in-frame clones here, not all; method: immunoSEQ multiplex PCR. The table lists around 120,000 clones, approximately 90% of them singletons. The germline V and J ends were trimmed by 4 bases and 2 bases, with 7 bases remaining between them. Germline V gene sequence: CDR1 LGHNA, CDR2 YSLEER. CDR3 length: 13 amino acids. This clonotype originated in an adult in good health. This specimen was peripheral blood, taken on day 0 of AZD1222 vaccination. V is TRBV4-3 and J is TRBJ2-3; D gene unclear. The CDR3 DNA follows: TGCGCCAGCAGCCCCACTTCCACAGATACGCAGTATTTT. Protein sequence: CASSPTSTDTQYF.